Presented here are 12 T cell receptor beta chains from one specimen sequenced in a study of blood T cell repertoires in COVID-19. Method: immunoSEQ multiplex PCR; TCRdb's copy keeps in-frame clones and lacks some. This table holds some 100,000 clones, roughly 85% found once. Material for sequencing was peripheral blood. The receptors shown here come from a woman aged 70-85 years with active or convalescent COVID-19.

This sequence joins TRBV5-6 and TRBJ2-1, with 8 positions matching TRBD2. This CDR3 contains 17 residues. Trimming cost V 0 bases and J 4 bases; bases outside gene matches: 9. Looked up from germline, CDR1 is SGHDT and CDR2 is YYEEEE. The CDR3 spells CASSLASLAGRYNEQFF. In DNA, the CDR3 is TGTGCCAGCAGCTTGGCATCGCTAGCGGGTCGATACAATGAGCAGTTCTTC.

CDR3 residues: CASSAISGTMNTEAFF. Written as DNA, the CDR3 is TGCGCCAGCAGCGCAATCTCCGGGACAATGAACACTGAAGCTTTCTTT. The chain employs TRBV5-1 and TRBJ1-1; D might be TRBD1 (6 bases). The germline V gene has CDR1 SGHRS and CDR2 YFSETQ. Trimming took 4 bases from V and 0 from J, leaving 16 bases between them. CDR3 length equals 16 residues.

This chain connects TRBV7-2 to TRBJ2-5, with D hard to call. Trimming cost V 5 bases and J 4 bases, with 11 bases left between them. The CDR3 has 13 residues. From germline, CDR1 is SGHTA and CDR2 FQGNSA. As DNA, the CDR3 is TGTGCCAGCAGCCCGCCGGTGTCAGAGACCCAGTACTTC. This translates into CASSPPVSETQYF.

The chain recombines TRBV19 with TRBJ1-1; D might be TRBD1 (6 bases). CDR1 LNHDA and CDR2 SQIVND come from the germline V gene (reference sequence). This CDR3 is built from 15 residues. V was trimmed by 3 bases and J by 4 bases, leaving 15 bases between them. CDR3 nucleotide sequence: TGTGCCAGTAGTATTAGGGGGGGCAGATTCACTGAAGCTTTCTTT. Its protein is CASSIRGGRFTEAFF. Variable domain in full (rest from reference TRBV19 and TRBJ1-1): DGGITQSPKYLFRKEGQNVTLSCEQNLNHDAMYWYRQDPGQGLRLIYYSQIVNDFQKGDIAEGYSVSREKKESFPLTVTSAQKNPTAFYLCASSIRGGRFTEAFFGQGTRLTVV.

V usage is TRBV19 and J usage is TRBJ2-1; 9 bases fit TRBD1. This CDR3 is 13 amino acids long. V lost 9 bases and J lost 3; bases outside the gene matches: 3. Per the germline V gene, CDR1 is LNHDA and CDR2 is SQIVND (reference sequence). The CDR3 region has the DNA TGTGCCAGCTCGACAGGGGGCTACAATGAGCAGTTCTTC. Protein: CASSTGGYNEQFF.

The chain couples TRBV6-5 to TRBJ1-2; 7 nucleotides line up with TRBD1. J gave up 4 bases and V 0 bases, and 5 bases lay outside the gene matches. There are 15 residues in the CDR3. In germline, CDR1 is MNHEY, CDR2 SVGAGI. Written as DNA, the CDR3 is TGTGCCAGCAGTTACTCCCTGACAGGGCCCTATGGCTACACCTTC. This codes for CASSYSLTGPYGYTF.

The V gene is TRBV18, the J gene TRBJ1-1; TRBD1 aligns across 7 bases. The ends lost 2 bases at V and 4 bases at J; junction bases unmatched: 4. In germline, CDR1 is KGHSH, CDR2 LQKENI. The length of the CDR3 is 14 residues. As DNA, the CDR3 is TGTGCCAGCTCACCAGGGCAGGGGGTCACTGAAGCTTTCTTT. Protein product: CASSPGQGVTEAFF.

This sequence joins TRBV12-3 or TRBV12-4 and TRBJ2-5; D gene unclear. V was shortened by 2 bases and J by 5 bases, with 9 bases between the two germline ends. The CDR3 contains 13 residues. The CDR3 nucleotides read TGTGCCAGCAGTTTACCAGAAACGGAGACCCAGTACTTC. Its protein product is CASSLPETETQYF.

The chain is built from TRBV6-6 and TRBJ2-3, with a tentative D call TRBD2 (6 bases). This CDR3 is built from 14 residues. Between the trimmed V and J ends, which lost 7 bases and 6 bases, there was a span of 17 bases. Looked up from germline, CDR1 is MNHNY and CDR2 is SVGAGI (reference sequence). CDR3 bases: TGTGCCAGCACCCCCGGCGGGGCAGAGGATACGCAGTATTTT. Its protein is CASTPGGAEDTQYF.

The gene calls are TRBV6-4 and TRBJ1-1, with 8 bases lining up with TRBD1. The V segment lost 4 bases and the J segment 1 base; nucleotides outside the gene matches: 5. The length of the CDR3 is 15 residues. CDR1 is MRHNA and CDR2 is SNTAGT in the germline V gene. CDR3 amino acids: CASSAPGGANTEAFF. The CDR3 DNA reads TGTGCCAGCAGTGCACCAGGGGGCGCGAACACTGAAGCTTTCTTT.

The chain employs TRBV6-2 or TRBV6-3 and TRBJ1-5, with a tentative D call TRBD1 (5 bases). The CDR3 totals 16 residues. V dropped 5 bases and J dropped 6 bases, with 20 bases sitting between them. Per germline, CDR1 MNHEY and CDR2 SVGEGT. Here the CDR3 reads CASSDLIGQGIQPQHF. CDR3 sequence (DNA): TGTGCCAGCAGTGACCTAATTGGGCAGGGAATTCAGCCCCAGCATTTT.

V and J are TRBV7-2 and TRBJ1-2; 7 bases line up with TRBD1. The CDR3 covers 15 residues. The junction had 10 bases not matched to a gene; V was cut back by 5 bases and J by 4 bases. The germline V gene encodes CDR1 SGHTA and CDR2 FQGNSA. The CDR3 region is CASSRRSGGPYGYTF. As DNA, the CDR3 is TGTGCCAGCAGCCGGCGGTCAGGGGGTCCCTATGGCTACACCTTC.